The 4 T cell receptor beta chains below were found in one sample sequenced in a study of blood T cell repertoires in COVID-19. The method was immunoSEQ multiplex PCR; TCRdb's version includes in-frame clones alone and lacks a portion of them. The table records roughly 160,000 clones, around 84% of them present only once. Sequencing used peripheral blood. All receptors derive from a woman in her forties or fifties with COVID-19, enrolled during active disease.

Notes on this clone: Other DNA sequences in the same sample also yield this CDR3. The chain joins TRBV5-1 to TRBJ1-2; tentatively, D is TRBD1 (6 bases). The V end was cut by 2 bases, the J end by 3 bases, with 8 bases between. Looked up from germline, CDR1 is SGHRS and CDR2 is YFSETQ. The CDR3 runs 13 residues. The CDR3 DNA is TGCGCCAGCAGCTTAGCAGGGGACTATGGCTACACCTTC. It specifies CASSLAGDYGYTF.

The rearrangement links TRBV19 to TRBJ1-1; no firm D call. Germline V gene lookup returns CDR1 LNHDA and CDR2 SQIVND (reference sequence). Trimming left V 10 bases short and J 1 base short, with 13 bases between. The CDR3 length is 13 residues. The CDR3 reads CATGPTANTEAFF. CDR3 sequence (DNA): TGTGCCACAGGCCCTACAGCGAACACTGAAGCTTTCTTT.

The chain recombines TRBV25-1 with TRBJ2-2, with 8 bases fitting TRBD2. V dropped 10 bases and J dropped 2; count of bases not matched to a gene: 6. CDR1 is MGHDK and CDR2 is SYGVNS in the germline V gene. The CDR3 is made up of 14 amino acids. CDR3 in amino acids: CATAGGANTGELFF. CDR3 sequence (DNA): TGTGCCACCGCCGGGGGGGCTAACACCGGGGAGCTGTTTTTT.

The chain links TRBV6-4 to TRBJ1-1; maybe TRBD1 (6 bases). CDR1 and CDR2 from the germline V gene are MRHNA and SNTAGT. With 2 bases removed from V and 4 bases from J, the gap between germline ends came to 14 bases. The CDR3 length is 15 residues. In DNA, the CDR3 is TGTGCCAGCAGTGACGATCAGGGGATGGCCACTGAAGCTTTCTTT. Amino acids: CASSDDQGMATEAFF.